Below, one TCR beta chain is given with its context. Ages ranged from about 18 to 89 years, with residence in fewer than 25 US areas. In the authors' methods: Amplification of reference gene primers provided the estimated nucleated cell counts. The table came from immunoSEQ multiplex PCR; TCRdb's copy has only in-frame clones and leaves some out. V and J calls and clone size are those listed in that table; D and trimming were worked out from the DNA. The table lists approximately 250,000 clones, around 88% of them singletons, with more than 1% in the top ten. This CDR3 region has 12 residues. The ends were cut back, 6 bases at V and 4 bases at J, with 9 bases in the middle. CDR1 is MNHEY and CDR2 is SVGEGT in the germline V gene. The record originates from a study of blood T cell repertoires in COVID-19.

The TCR was taken from a woman aged 40 to 50 with acute COVID-19. The sequenced sample consisted of PBMCs or T cells enriched from blood (not recorded which). The rearrangement uses TRBV6-2 or TRBV6-3 and TRBJ1-2; a weak D match, TRBD1 (5 bases). Here the CDR3 DNA reads TGTGCCAGCAGCAGGGAGGGCTATGGCTACACCTTC. This translates into CASSREGYGYTF.